The 29 T cell receptor beta chains below were found in one sample sequenced in a study of blood T cell repertoires in COVID-19. Sequencing used immunoSEQ multiplex PCR; TCRdb keeps in-frame clones, though not all of them. In the table there are about 480,000 clones, roughly nine tenths of which are singletons. Sequences were obtained from PBMCs or T cells enriched from blood (not recorded which). Receptors originate from a woman aged 18-30 years with acute COVID-19.

This clone occurred a few times. This sequence joins TRBV12-3 or TRBV12-4 and TRBJ2-1; 7 bases agree with TRBD2. Unmatched junction bases numbered 6, after V lost 8 bases and J lost 5 bases. The length of the CDR3 is 13 residues. The CDR3 nucleotides are TGTGCCAGCTTACAGCGGGGAGACAATGAGCAGTTCTTC. This codes for CASLQRGDNEQFF.

The chain couples TRBV6-5 to TRBJ1-3; D unresolved. The V end lost 5 bases, the J end lost 4 bases, and 12 bases lay between the germline ends. This CDR3 has 14 residues. Germline-derived CDR1 and CDR2 are MNHEY and SVGAGI. The chain's CDR3 is CASSREFEGNTIYF. DNA for the CDR3: TGTGCCAGCAGTCGTGAGTTCGAAGGAAACACCATATATTTT.

The rearrangement links TRBV11-3 to TRBJ2-7; the match to TRBD2 covers 8 bases. Per the germline V gene, CDR1 is SGHNT and CDR2 is YENEEA. CDR3 length: 15 residues. The V gene end was trimmed by 5 bases and the J gene end by 6 bases; junction bases not matched to a gene: 12. The CDR3 region is CASSLAGTSFSEQYF. CDR3 sequence (DNA): TGTGCCAGCAGCCTCGCCGGGACTAGTTTCTCCGAGCAGTACTTC. The variable domain in full, with the rest retrieved from reference TRBV11-3 and TRBJ2-7, is EAGVVQSPRYKIIEKKQPVAFWCNPISGHNTLYWYLQNLGQGPELLIRYENEEAVDDSQLPKDRFSAERLKGVDSTLKIQPAELGDSAVYLCASSLAGTSFSEQYFGPGTRLTVT.

The genes are TRBV6-5 and TRBJ1-2, with 7 bases aligning to TRBD1. The trim removed 6 bases at V and 4 bases at J, leaving 5 bases unmatched. Germline V gene sequence: CDR1 MNHEY, CDR2 SVGAGI. CDR3 length: 13 amino acids. CDR3 nucleotide sequence: TGTGCCAGCAGCGCTCAGGGGGGCTATGGCTACACCTTC. This gives the protein CASSAQGGYGYTF.

The chain couples TRBV6-1 to TRBJ2-3; TRBD1 matches 7 bases. The CDR3 totals 13 residues. Germline V gene sequence: CDR1 MNHNS, CDR2 SASEGT. V trimming: 3 bases; J trimming: 4 bases; junction bases outside the gene matches: 1. The CDR3 DNA reads as TGTGCCAGCAGTGATGGGACAGCAGATACGCAGTATTTT. This translates into CASSDGTADTQYF.

This clone was counted once. This rearrangement joins TRBV12-3 or TRBV12-4 to TRBJ1-1; 7 bases are shared with TRBD1. CDR3 length equals 13 residues. Trimming cost V 6 bases and J 6 bases; bases outside gene matches: 7. CDR3 amino acids: CASSYQGDAEAFF. CDR3 nucleotide sequence: TGTGCCAGCAGCTACCAGGGGGATGCTGAAGCTTTCTTT.

This rearrangement joins TRBV29-1 to TRBJ2-1, with D possibly matching TRBD1 (5 bases). With 5 bases removed from V and 7 bases from J, the gap between germline ends came to 15 bases. Germline CDR1 reads SQVTM; CDR2 reads ANQGSEA. The CDR3 is made up of 13 amino acids. As DNA, the CDR3 is TGCAGCGTTATACCCCCAGGGATAAATGAGCAGTTCTTC. Amino acids: CSVIPPGINEQFF.

The chain is built from TRBV7-8 and TRBJ1-1; perhaps TRBD1 as D (6 bases). V lost 5 bases and J lost 4, with 17 bases in between. Germline V gene lookup returns CDR1 SGHVS and CDR2 FQNEAQ. The CDR3 totals 15 residues. The CDR3 DNA sequence: TGTGCCAGCAGCGCAGACAGGATTTTAAGCACTGAAGCTTTCTTT. This translates into CASSADRILSTEAFF.

This chain joins TRBV28 and TRBJ2-2; 7 nucleotides match TRBD2. This CDR3 region has 16 residues. Per germline, CDR1 MDHEN and CDR2 SYDVKM. V dropped 7 bases and J dropped 1; count of bases not matched to a gene: 9. DNA for the CDR3: TGTGCCAGCACGAAACTAGCGTTAGGGAACACCGGGGAGCTGTTTTTT. Translated, it gives CASTKLALGNTGELFF.

The chain uses TRBV4-3 and TRBJ1-2; weak D call: TRBD1 (5 bases). CDR3 length: 18 amino acids. Germline assignment: CDR1 LGHNA and CDR2 YSLEER. Trimming took 0 bases from V and 1 from J, leaving 18 bases between them. As DNA, the CDR3 is TGCGCCAGCAGCCAAGATCTTGGAGGGGTCGATATTAACTATGGCTACACCTTC. Protein product: CASSQDLGGVDINYGYTF.

V gene TRBV19 combines with J gene TRBJ2-5; D possibly corresponds to TRBD2 (6 bases). The germline CDR1 and CDR2 sequences are LNHDA and SQIVND (reference sequence). CDR3 length: 13 residues. The germline V and J ends were trimmed by 3 bases and 4 bases, with 9 bases remaining between them. CDR3 nucleotides: TGTGCCAGTAGTATGGAGGGTGGAGAGACCCAGTACTTC. Protein sequence: CASSMEGGETQYF.

The chain links TRBV4-1 to TRBJ1-5; D is perhaps TRBD1 (6 bases). The V and J ends lost 1 base and 0 bases respectively, with 19 bases between them. The CDR3 has 19 residues. Germline V gene lookup returns CDR1 MGHRA and CDR2 YSYEKL. The CDR3: CASSQGSRGGPHSNQPQHF. In DNA, the CDR3 is TGCGCCAGCAGCCAAGGTTCTCGTGGGGGCCCTCATAGCAATCAGCCCCAGCATTTT.

The sample holds one count of this clone. The rearrangement joins TRBV6-5 to TRBJ1-5, with D unresolved. Germline CDR1 reads MNHEY; CDR2 reads SVGAGI. The CDR3 consists of 14 residues. Trimming pared 0 bases from V and 7 bases from J, leaving 10 bases between. The CDR3 region is CASSYSYTDQPQHF. The CDR3 coding sequence is TGTGCCAGCAGTTACTCATATACAGACCAGCCCCAGCATTTT.

This sequence joins TRBV27 and TRBJ2-1; tentative D call: TRBD2 (6 bases). Trimming took 10 bases from V and 4 from J, leaving 20 bases between them. Germline V gene data show CDR1 as MNHEY and CDR2 as SMNVEV (reference sequence). The CDR3 loop spans 15 amino acids. CDR3 bases: TGTGCCACGGGGGACTCCGGGACGGTATACAATGAGCAGTTCTTC. Translating it yields CATGDSGTVYNEQFF.

This chain joins TRBV5-4 and TRBJ2-7, with TRBD2 matching 12 bases. CDR1 and CDR2 from the germline V gene are SGHNT and YYREEE (reference sequence). Trimming at V came to 3 bases and at J to 4 bases, leaving 2 bases not matched to a gene. The CDR3 covers 14 residues. This chain's CDR3 is CASSSSGRGYEQYF. DNA of the CDR3: TGTGCCAGCAGCTCTAGCGGGAGGGGGTACGAGCAGTACTTC.

This CDR3 is CASSLAERGPPRGYTQYF. CDR3 nucleotides: TGCGCCAGCAGCTTGGCCGAGCGGGGGCCCCCGAGGGGTTATACGCAGTATTTT. V is TRBV5-1 and J is TRBJ2-3; 8 nucleotides align to TRBD2. The CDR3 extends over 18 amino acids. Per the germline V gene, CDR1 is SGHRS and CDR2 is YFSETQ. V trimming: 0 bases; J trimming: 7 bases; junction bases outside the gene matches: 16.

V and J are TRBV7-6 and TRBJ2-1; 8 nucleotides agree with TRBD2. Losses at the gene ends were 3 bases for V and 4 bases for J; bases not matched to a gene: 5. This CDR3 has 15 residues. Germline V gene lookup returns CDR1 SGHVS and CDR2 FNYEAQ. The CDR3 sequence: CASSFERESYNEQFF. CDR3 in DNA: TGTGCCAGCAGCTTCGAGCGGGAGTCGTACAATGAGCAGTTCTTC.

V is TRBV6-5 and J is TRBJ2-5; a weak D match, TRBD1 (6 bases). Per the germline V gene, CDR1 is MNHEY and CDR2 is SVGAGI. V dropped 3 bases and J dropped 1 base, with 12 bases sitting between them. There are 15 residues in the CDR3. CDR3 residues: CASSYVTGSQETQYF. The CDR3 region has the DNA TGTGCCAGCAGTTATGTTACAGGGTCCCAAGAGACCCAGTACTTC.

J is TRBJ1-2 and V is TRBV6-5, with 9 bases fitting TRBD1. Germline V gene lookup returns CDR1 MNHEY and CDR2 SVGAGI. V lost 4 bases, J lost 2 bases, and 8 bases stayed unmatched. The CDR3 has 16 residues. This CDR3 reads CASSSAPGTGNYGYTF. CDR3 sequence (DNA): TGTGCCAGCAGTTCAGCCCCCGGGACAGGGAACTATGGCTACACCTTC.

This chain joins TRBV19 and TRBJ1-3; D is ambiguous. The CDR3 covers 16 residues. From germline, CDR1 is LNHDA and CDR2 SQIVND (reference sequence). Between the trimmed V and J ends, which lost 0 bases and 4 bases, there was a span of 13 bases. In DNA, the CDR3 is TGTGCCAGTAGTATAGATCTGACCGTAGCCGGAAACACCATATATTTT. Translated: CASSIDLTVAGNTIYF.

This chain connects TRBV5-4 to TRBJ2-2; D remains unclear. Germline CDR1 is SGHNT and CDR2 is YYREEE (reference sequence). Deletions cut 3 bases from V and 4 bases from J, with 4 bases between. The CDR3 is 12 amino acids. CDR3 DNA: TGTGCCAGCAGCTCTATCACCGGGGAGCTGTTTTTT. Translating it yields CASSSITGELFF.

The chain links TRBV12-3 or TRBV12-4 to TRBJ2-5; 9 nucleotides agree with TRBD1. The CDR3 runs 13 residues. The V and J ends lost 6 bases and 5 bases, in that order; junction bases with no gene match: 4. For the CDR3, the DNA is TGTGCCAGCAGCATAGACAGGGGGGAGACCCAGTACTTC. Its protein product is CASSIDRGETQYF.

This chain connects TRBV6-2 or TRBV6-3 to TRBJ1-6; 7 nucleotides line up with TRBD1. This CDR3 contains 14 residues. Germline V gene sequence: CDR1 MNHEY, CDR2 SVGEGT. Trimming took 2 bases from V and 7 from J; bases not matched to a gene: 2. The CDR3 protein is CASSYRDRNSPLHF. In DNA, the CDR3 is TGTGCCAGCAGTTACCGGGACAGAAATTCACCCCTCCACTTT.

V and J are TRBV3-1 (or the pseudogene TRBV3-2) and TRBJ1-2, with 7 nucleotides matching TRBD1. The CDR3 loop spans 16 amino acids. CDR1 and CDR2 (germline): LGHDT, YNNKEL (reference sequence). The trim removed 0 bases at V and 6 bases at J, leaving 10 bases unmatched. The CDR3 region is CASSQDGGQRIDGYTF. The CDR3 DNA sequence: TGTGCCAGCAGCCAAGACGGGGGACAGCGTATCGATGGCTACACCTTC.

The chain is built from TRBV10-3 and TRBJ2-1; D is possibly TRBD2 (5 bases). The CDR3 loop spans 13 amino acids. V was clipped by 10 bases and J by 8 bases, with 18 bases between them. Germline-derived CDR1 and CDR2 are ENHRY and SYGVKD. This CDR3 reads CATHLEGVDEQFF. CDR3 DNA sequence: TGTGCCACCCACCTCGAGGGAGTCGATGAGCAGTTCTTC.

The CDR3 nucleotides are TGTGCCAGCAGTTTACAGGGTTGGAACACAGATACGCAGTATTTT. Protein sequence: CASSLQGWNTDTQYF. The gene calls are TRBV6-2 or TRBV6-3 and TRBJ2-3; perhaps TRBD1 as D (6 bases). Germline V lookup: CDR1 MNHEY, CDR2 SVGEGT. The CDR3 is 15 amino acids. Trimming removed 4 bases at V and 2 bases at J, with 13 bases between.

Only one count was recorded for this clone. The rearrangement uses TRBV10-3 and TRBJ2-1; 10 positions match TRBD1. The CDR3 length is 13 residues. Trimming cost V 7 bases and J 6 bases; bases outside gene matches: 3. In germline, CDR1 is ENHRY, CDR2 SYGVKD. The CDR3 nucleotides are TGTGCCATCAAGGGACAGGGGATCAATGAGCAGTTCTTC. Protein sequence: CAIKGQGINEQFF.

This CDR3 reads CASRTGAGANVLTF. CDR3 nucleotide sequence: TGTGCCAGCAGGACAGGGGCTGGGGCCAACGTCCTGACTTTC. V is TRBV7-2 and J is TRBJ2-6; 8 nucleotides match TRBD1. The CDR3 runs 14 residues. CDR1 and CDR2 (germline): SGHTA, FQGNSA. The V gene end was trimmed by 6 bases and the J gene end by 2 bases; junction bases not matched to a gene: 0.

CDR3 sequence: CASRRLAGGFTDTQYF. The CDR3 region has the DNA TGTGCCAGCAGAAGACTAGCGGGGGGTTTTACAGATACGCAGTATTTT. The chain has TRBV2 and TRBJ2-3; TRBD2 matches 13 bases. This CDR3 comprises 16 residues. Germline values: CDR1 SNHLY, CDR2 FYNNEI. Trimming cost V 6 bases and J 3 bases; bases outside gene matches: 6.